The present T cell receptor (beta chain) was sequenced within a study of vaccination and CD4 T cells after COVID-19. Study-wide points: The study examined relatively few convalescent patients and included no early post-infection timepoints.

Cultured CD4+ T cell DNA was sequenced using the Oncomine TCR Beta short-read assay. From the PCR reads, TCRdb called clonotypes with MiXCR, one entry per CDR3 protein. The data show some 14,000 distinct CDR3 sequences, with roughly 54% seen just once and approximately 8.4% held by the top ten. This clonotype was counted a few times. Its specificity is not known. Treatment denoted: roughly 10-day PBMC culture with coronavirus spike peptide pools or control peptides (ViraFEST assay). This specimen was CD4+ T cells from blood, cultured in vitro, taken before SARS-CoV-2 vaccination. The sequence was obtained from a human donor who had recovered from COVID-19.

The chain's CDR3 is CSARAMGGGNQPQHF. The CDR3 DNA sequence: TGCAGTGCTAGAGCAATGGGGGGAGGCAATCAGCCCCAGCATTTT. This chain connects TRBV20-1 to TRBJ1-5, with a possible D match to TRBD1 (5 bases). The CDR3 contains 15 residues. The V end was cut by 1 base, the J end by 2 bases, with 12 bases between. Per germline, CDR1 DFQATT and CDR2 SNEGSKA (reference sequence).